This TCR beta chain emerged from a study of T cell responses to AZD1222 COVID-19 vaccine (dated by TCRdb to the early 2020s). Some background on the complete study: AZD1222 recipients whose second dose came at about 4 weeks and those whose second dose came at about 12 weeks were combined into one group, since spike-specific TCR depth and breadth did not differ between the two schedules. A total of 230 to 250 trial participants underwent TCR sequencing, of whom about 200 had received two doses of AZD1222 and around 26 had received two doses of the MenACWY control vaccine. Enrollment into the trials was organized by age into subgroups of 18-55, 56-69 and 70-plus years, and those subgroups contained roughly 150, 30 and 60 TCR-sequenced participants, respectively.

Reading the label with the study, this specimen's time point is: baseline before first vaccination. Vaccinee samples came from UK trials COV001 and COV002, including a single-blind randomized controlled phase 2/3 trial of AZD1222 (ChAdOx1 nCoV-19) in healthy adults. For TCRbeta chain sequencing, PBMC samples from trial participants were taken at day 0 and at day 28 after the second dose. The CDR3 regions of human TCRbeta chains were subjected to immunosequencing. As for the authors' bioinformatics: TCRs in the repertoires were matched against a reference library of SARS-CoV-2-specific TCRs that had been generated with the MIRA antigen-specificity platform. Breadth was defined as the fraction of unique TCRs that were SARS-CoV-2-associated, and depth was defined as the fraction of total T cells that were SARS-CoV-2-associated. Using the MIRA data, each spike-specific TCR was assigned both to the spike region to which the TCR was reactive and to a CD4 or CD8 class. Log10-transformed breadth and depth values were compared by one-way ANOVA with Sidak's multiple comparisons tests. TCRdb's version of the immuneACCESS table is confined to in-frame rearrangements and falls short of the full clone set. An unresolved V gene accounts for under half of the shortfall where checked; the remainder is of unknown origin. D and trimming come from the DNA, and the V and J calls and clone size come from that table. The sample table holds around 150,000 clones, of which just under 95% were seen once. Roughly 5% of the sample rests with the top ten.

CDR1 and CDR2 (SSHAT, FNYEAQ) derive from the germline V gene (reference sequence). CDR3 length: 13 amino acids, cysteine to phenylalanine. Only CDR3 DNA remains: 39 bases, in frame from the first base. Overall results and qualifications from the work: Conclusions about previously exposed vaccinees were limited because only a handful of AZD1222 recipients were SARS-CoV-2 seropositive at baseline. Vaccine-associated CD4 TCRs spanned the whole spike protein, with dominant responses in regions 160-218 and 743-854. Participants were mostly white British and included more females than males, and it was suggested by the authors that clonal diversity may have been underestimated. Because no day 14 peak-response samples were available, the repertoires could be characterized only after the peak T cell response. Epitopes outside the regions mutated in the B.1.351 and B.1.1.7 variants were reportedly recognized by nearly half of the unique spike-specific TCRs. In the small 56-69-year group, the increase in depth fell short of significance, most likely because of low power. After two AZD1222 doses, both the breadth and the depth of spike-specific TCRs were significantly higher than at day 0 and than in MenACWY recipients.

Concerning this clone itself: Its specific antigen is unknown. The junction departs from the called germline gene at one end, perhaps through a read error.

The chain employs TRBV7-7 and TRBJ2-1; the D gene is unclear. The source was peripheral blood, collected on day 0 of AZD1222 vaccination. The clonotype originates from an adult in good health. In nucleotide form, the sequence is TGTGCTAGCAGCTCCGGTCCGGACAATGAGCAGTTCTTC. Its product reads: CASSSGPDNEQFF.